A single sample is the source of the 20 T cell receptor beta chains below, sequenced in a study of blood T cell repertoires in COVID-19. Data came from immunoSEQ multiplex PCR; TCRdb stores just in-frame clones and leaves some out. This sample has approximately 200,000 clones; around 90% occur once, and the top ten carry 2% to 3%. The sequencing sample was made of peripheral blood. The receptors come from a man aged 30 to 39 with COVID-19, enrolled during active disease.

With respect to this clone: The same CDR3 also results from other DNA sequences found in this sample. This sequence joins TRBV7-2 and TRBJ1-6; no reliable D call. Germline V gene lookup returns CDR1 SGHTA and CDR2 FQGNSA. With 3 bases removed from V and 0 bases from J, the gap between germline ends came to 9 bases. The CDR3 spans 16 residues. The CDR3 DNA reads as TGTGCCAGCAGCTTGGGAGGGAGCTCCTATAATTCACCCCTCCACTTT. The encoded protein is CASSLGGSSYNSPLHF.

This clone was seen a few times. J is TRBJ2-7 and V is TRBV7-3; tentatively, D is TRBD1 (5 bases). CDR1 and CDR2 from the germline V gene are SGHTA and FQGTGA. This CDR3 has 13 residues. V lost 2 bases to trimming and J lost 7 bases, with 12 bases between them. The DNA for the CDR3 is TGTGCCAGCAGCTTAGGCAGGGCGTATGAGCAGTACTTC. Protein: CASSLGRAYEQYF.

The V gene is TRBV24-1, the J gene TRBJ2-7; TRBD1 matches at 11 bases. Germline CDR1 and CDR2: KGHDR and SFDVKD. CDR3 length: 14 amino acids. Trimming cost V 3 bases and J 7 bases; bases outside gene matches: 4. CDR3 coding DNA: TGTGCCACCAGTGATGGACAGGGGGCCGGGGAGCAGTACTTC. Translated: CATSDGQGAGEQYF.

This clone was seen more than once but under ten times. The rearrangement joins TRBV6-2 or TRBV6-3 to TRBJ2-2, with 8 bases aligning to TRBD1. After removal of 0 bases from V and 3 bases from J, the junction contained 0 bases not matched to a gene. The CDR3 covers 15 residues. The germline gives CDR1 MNHEY, CDR2 SVGEGT. CDR3 sequence: CASSYSTGDTGELFF. In DNA form, the CDR3 reads TGTGCCAGCAGTTACTCGACAGGGGACACCGGGGAGCTGTTTTTT.

The rearrangement uses TRBV5-1 and TRBJ1-5, with 8 nucleotides matching TRBD1. V trimming: 5 bases; J trimming: 6 bases; junction bases outside the gene matches: 7. The length of the CDR3 is 14 residues. The germline V gene has CDR1 SGHRS and CDR2 YFSETQ. CDR3 protein: CASRQTGDGQPQHF. The CDR3 nucleotides read TGCGCCAGCAGGCAGACAGGGGATGGTCAGCCCCAGCATTTT.

J is TRBJ2-3 and V is TRBV5-1; 9 bases match TRBD1. There are 15 residues in the CDR3. V gave up 4 bases and J gave up 2 bases; unmatched junction bases: 5. CDR1 and CDR2 from the germline V gene are SGHRS and YFSETQ. The CDR3 spells CASSNRDRDTDTQYF. The CDR3 DNA reads as TGCGCCAGCAGCAACCGGGACAGGGACACAGATACGCAGTATTTT.

The chain couples TRBV18 to TRBJ2-7; TRBD1 agrees at 8 bases. V trimming: 3 bases; J trimming: 5 bases; junction bases outside the gene matches: 6. CDR3 length: 14 amino acids. The germline V gene has CDR1 KGHSH and CDR2 LQKENI. CDR3 nucleotides: TGTGCCAGCTCACCGTTGGCCAGGGGGCACGAGCAGTACTTC. Translated: CASSPLARGHEQYF.

This chain connects TRBV7-6 to TRBJ2-1; D is perhaps TRBD2 (6 bases). Per germline, CDR1 SGHVS and CDR2 FNYEAQ. The V gene lost 2 bases and the J gene lost 10 bases, with 18 bases spanning the gap. The CDR3 consists of 15 residues. CDR3 in amino acids: CASSLLGGTPGEQFF. CDR3 DNA sequence: TGTGCCAGCAGCTTATTGGGGGGTACCCCGGGAGAGCAGTTCTTC.

This rearrangement joins TRBV7-3 to TRBJ2-1, with 12 bases matching TRBD2. The germline CDR1 and CDR2 sequences are SGHTA and FQGTGA. The CDR3 extends over 16 amino acids. The V segment lost 4 bases and the J segment 7 bases; nucleotides outside the gene matches: 8. CDR3 in amino acids: CASSSPTSGRGNEQFF. CDR3 sequence (DNA): TGTGCCAGCAGCTCCCCGACTAGCGGGAGAGGTAATGAGCAGTTCTTC.

This clone has just a few counts. V gene TRBV28 combines with J gene TRBJ1-5; TRBD1 matches at 7 bases. V shed 5 bases, J shed 3 bases, and the junction held 7 bases outside the gene matches. The CDR3 is 15 residues long. Germline V CDR1 and CDR2: MDHEN, SYDVKM. CDR3 residues: CASSPGTEINQPQHF. The CDR3 DNA is TGTGCCAGCAGTCCCGGGACAGAAATCAATCAGCCCCAGCATTTT.

The chain links TRBV5-1 to TRBJ1-2; no definite D call. Germline lookup yields CDR1 SGHRS and CDR2 YFSETQ. Trimming removed 0 bases at V and 0 bases at J, with 9 bases between. This CDR3 has 15 residues. This CDR3 is CASSLAAGTNYGYTF. The CDR3 region has the DNA TGCGCCAGCAGCTTGGCTGCGGGTACTAACTATGGCTACACCTTC.

The V gene is TRBV9, the J gene TRBJ2-2, with D possibly being TRBD2 (6 bases). Germline values: CDR1 SGDLS, CDR2 YYNGEE. With 4 bases removed from V and 2 bases from J, the gap between germline ends came to 15 bases. The CDR3 length is 16 residues. The CDR3 nucleotides read TGTGCCAGCAGCATAAATAGCGGAGTCAACACCGGGGAGCTGTTTTTT. Protein sequence: CASSINSGVNTGELFF.

V usage is TRBV18 and J usage is TRBJ1-2, with TRBD1 identical over 7 bases. The CDR3 contains 15 residues. Unmatched junction bases numbered 9, after V lost 5 bases and J lost 3 bases. From germline, CDR1 is KGHSH and CDR2 LQKENI. CDR3 protein: CASSARDSGHYGYTF. The CDR3, as DNA: TGTGCCAGCTCAGCCCGGGACAGTGGTCACTATGGCTACACCTTC. Full variable domain (outside the CDR3, taken from reference TRBV18 and TRBJ1-2): NAGVMQNPRHLVRRRGQEARLRCSPMKGHSHVYWYRQLPEEGLKFMVYLQKENIIDESGMPKERFSAEFPKEGPSILRIQQVVRGDSAAYFCASSARDSGHYGYTFGSGTRLTVV.

This chain connects TRBV5-8 to TRBJ1-2, with 7 bases lining up with TRBD1. Germline V gene data show CDR1 as SGHTS and CDR2 as YDEGEE. Trimming removed 0 bases from V and 3 bases from J; junction bases left unmatched: 5. The CDR3 length is 15 residues. In nucleotides, the CDR3 is TGTGCCAGCAGCTTGGTAGGGGGCTTCGACTATGGCTACACCTTC. The encoded protein is CASSLVGGFDYGYTF.

The gene calls are TRBV15 and TRBJ2-7, with TRBD1 matching 8 bases. Trimming took 3 bases from V and 3 from J; bases not matched to a gene: 1. The germline V gene has CDR1 LNHNV and CDR2 YYDKDF (reference sequence). There are 13 residues in the CDR3. CDR3 sequence reads: CATSSDRGYEQYF. In DNA form, the CDR3 reads TGTGCCACCAGCAGCGACAGGGGCTACGAGCAGTACTTC.

The chain is built from TRBV11-3 and TRBJ2-3; D might be TRBD2 (5 bases). This CDR3 has 15 residues. Germline-derived CDR1 and CDR2 are SGHNT and YENEEA. Between the trimmed V and J ends, which lost 1 base and 0 bases, there was a span of 8 bases. CDR3 coding DNA: TGTGCCAGCAGCTTAGCGGGATTTAGCACAGATACGCAGTATTTT. The encoded protein is CASSLAGFSTDTQYF.

V and J are TRBV18 and TRBJ1-3; D not resolved. Trimming took off 0 bases at V and 4 bases at J, with 10 bases between the two ends. CDR1 and CDR2 (germline): KGHSH, LQKENI. This CDR3 region has 15 residues. The DNA of the CDR3 is TGTGCCAGCTCACCACCGGAGGGTTTCGGAAACACCATATATTTT. Its translation: CASSPPEGFGNTIYF.

CDR3 sequence reads: CASSRDNNYGYTF. CDR3 nucleotides: TGTGCCAGCAGCCGGGACAATAACTATGGCTACACCTTC. V is TRBV3-1 (or the pseudogene TRBV3-2) and J is TRBJ1-2; D possibly corresponds to TRBD1 (6 bases). The CDR3 sequence is 13 residues long. In germline, CDR1 is LGHDT, CDR2 YNNKEL (reference sequence). The V end lost 4 bases, the J end lost 1 base, and 7 bases lay between the germline ends.

CDR3 sequence (DNA): TGTGCCACCAGTGATTTGAAAGCTAGCAAGAAGAATGAGCAGTTCTTC. It translates to CATSDLKASKKNEQFF. This chain joins TRBV24-1 and TRBJ2-1, with D tentatively TRBD2 (5 bases). Germline-derived CDR1 and CDR2 are KGHDR and SFDVKD. Deletions cut 0 bases from V and 7 bases from J, with 15 bases between. The CDR3 totals 16 residues.

The chain combines TRBV11-2 with TRBJ2-7; D possibly corresponds to TRBD1 (5 bases). This CDR3 is built from 15 residues. Germline V gene lookup returns CDR1 SGHAT and CDR2 FQNNGV. With 2 bases removed from V and 0 bases from J, the gap between germline ends came to 11 bases. For the CDR3, the DNA is TGTGCCAGCAGCTTAATGGGGCAGGACTCCTACGAGCAGTACTTC. Translating it yields CASSLMGQDSYEQYF.